What follows are 5 T cell receptor beta chains derived from one specimen sequenced in a study of shared clonotypes between healthy human individuals. Using immunoSEQ multiplex PCR, the repertoire was profiled, and TCRdb retains in-frame clones only, with some absent. The table shows 450,000 to 550,000 clones, with 79% occurring only once. Sequencing was performed on PBMCs. These receptors originate from a woman between 40 and 55 years old in good health. Some clones in this sample may be carry-over from other donors' samples.

About this clone: Other DNA sequences in this sample translate to the same CDR3. The chain employs TRBV5-1 and TRBJ2-1; tentatively, D is TRBD1 (7 bases). V lost 3 bases and J lost 9, with 10 bases in between. The CDR3 loop spans 12 amino acids. Germline loops: CDR1 SGHRS, CDR2 YFSETQ. The CDR3 DNA sequence: TGCGCCAGCAGCTCGCAGGGGGGTGAGCAGTTCTTC. Residues: CASSSQGGEQFF.

The chain couples TRBV28 to TRBJ2-7; the D is unclear. The V gene's germline CDR1 is MDHEN and CDR2 SYDVKM. The CDR3 has 13 amino acids. The germline V and J ends were trimmed by 5 bases and 2 bases, with 10 bases remaining between them. The CDR3 DNA reads TGTGCCAGCAGTCAAGGCCCGACCTACGAGCAGTACTTC. Protein: CASSQGPTYEQYF.

This chain links TRBV6-5 with TRBJ1-1; TRBD1 agrees at 8 bases. Germline V lookup: CDR1 MNHEY, CDR2 SVGAGI. The V and J ends lost 8 bases and 8 bases, in that order; junction bases with no gene match: 10. The CDR3 spans 13 residues. CDR3 sequence reads: CASGSGGNFEAFF. For the CDR3, the DNA is TGTGCCAGCGGTTCAGGGGGCAACTTCGAAGCTTTCTTT.

The sample holds one count of this clone. This chain uses TRBV4-1 with TRBJ1-4; D is perhaps TRBD1 (6 bases). V was pared by 4 bases and J by 3 bases, with 21 bases between. The CDR3 sequence is 18 residues long. Germline assignment: CDR1 MGHRA and CDR2 YSYEKL. CDR3 DNA: TGCGCCAGCAGCCGCCCCGAGGGCAGGGGAGGTTCTAATGAAAAACTGTTTTTT. The encoded protein is CASSRPEGRGGSNEKLFF.

This clone is a singleton in its sample. The chain links TRBV5-4 to TRBJ2-1; D not resolved. CDR3 length: 15 residues. Germline CDR1 and CDR2: SGHNT and YYREEE (reference sequence). With 3 bases removed from V and 7 bases from J, the gap between germline ends came to 17 bases. The CDR3 here is CASSSPSPSGNEQFF. CDR3 DNA: TGTGCCAGCAGCTCCCCTTCCCCCTCTGGAAATGAGCAGTTCTTC.